Below, 2 T cell receptor beta chains from the same sample are listed, as sequenced in a study of OX40 agonist ivuxolimab in advanced cancers. The library was obtained by the immunoSEQ multiplex PCR assay. Held by TCRdb, this immuneACCESS table contains in-frame sequences only and omits some clones. Under half of the omission traces to an unresolved V gene where checked; the cause of the rest is unknown. The sample records 65,000 to 80,000 clones, 75% to 90% of which are singletons. Together, the top ten hold around 0.4% of the sample. Specimen: CD4+ or CD8+ T cells sorted from blood, collected in a trial of the OX40 agonist ivuxolimab. The receptors derive from an adult with an advanced solid tumor such as melanoma, head and neck, liver or kidney cancer.

The chain carries TRBV2 and TRBJ2-2; D remains unclear. The CDR3 contains 14 residues. The germline V and J ends were trimmed by 3 bases and 2 bases, with 7 bases remaining between them. Germline V gene lookup returns CDR1 SNHLY and CDR2 FYNNEI. The CDR3 reads CASSDGPNTGELFF. In DNA, the CDR3 is TGTGCCAGCAGTGATGGACCTAACACCGGGGAGCTGTTTTTT.

The V and J genes are TRBV12-5 and TRBJ2-7; weak D call: TRBD2 (6 bases). The CDR3 extends over 14 amino acids. Germline loops: CDR1 LGHNT, CDR2 FRNRAP. The V gene lost 6 bases and the J gene lost 3 bases, with 15 bases spanning the gap. The CDR3 is CASGQNGGYYEQYF. Here the CDR3 DNA reads TGTGCTAGTGGCCAGAATGGGGGGTACTACGAGCAGTACTTC.